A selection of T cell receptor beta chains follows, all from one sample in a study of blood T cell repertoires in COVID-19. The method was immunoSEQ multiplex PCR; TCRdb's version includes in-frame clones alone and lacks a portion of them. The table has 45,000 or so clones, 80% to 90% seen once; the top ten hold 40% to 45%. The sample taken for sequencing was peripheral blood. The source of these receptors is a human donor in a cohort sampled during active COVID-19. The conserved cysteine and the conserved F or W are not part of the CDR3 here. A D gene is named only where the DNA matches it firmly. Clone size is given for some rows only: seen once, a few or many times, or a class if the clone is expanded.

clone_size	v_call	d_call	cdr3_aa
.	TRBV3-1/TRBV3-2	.	ASSQGGASNYGYT
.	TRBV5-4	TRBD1	ASRETGTGGFNEQF
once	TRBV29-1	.	SVPGLNGNQPQH
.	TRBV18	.	ASSPRAQNYGYT
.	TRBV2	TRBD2	ASSLTSGGTDTQY
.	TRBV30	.	AWERGNTIY
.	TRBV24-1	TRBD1	ATSPTSLNRGVPRTSSYNEQF
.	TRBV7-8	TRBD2	ASSLRRGGLGETQY
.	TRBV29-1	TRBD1	SVWGSTGRDNEQF
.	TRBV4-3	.	ASSQVWEGGGTQY
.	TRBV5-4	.	ASSLVGGGYT
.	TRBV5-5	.	ASSLEGQYNSPLH
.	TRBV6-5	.	ASRLSFKTQETQY
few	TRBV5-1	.	ASSPDGDIYEQF
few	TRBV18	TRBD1	ASSLRTGQGFDQPQH
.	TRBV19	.	ASLYSSTRVEKLF
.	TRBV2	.	ASSDSPLGNEQF
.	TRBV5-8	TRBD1	ASSIGTGWSEKLF
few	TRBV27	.	ASSLPDRSEQY
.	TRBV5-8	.	ASRLIGTNVYEQY
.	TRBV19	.	ASSIPRVVAEKLF
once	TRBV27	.	ASSSRAGSGELF
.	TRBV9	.	ASSVSHGPNYGYT